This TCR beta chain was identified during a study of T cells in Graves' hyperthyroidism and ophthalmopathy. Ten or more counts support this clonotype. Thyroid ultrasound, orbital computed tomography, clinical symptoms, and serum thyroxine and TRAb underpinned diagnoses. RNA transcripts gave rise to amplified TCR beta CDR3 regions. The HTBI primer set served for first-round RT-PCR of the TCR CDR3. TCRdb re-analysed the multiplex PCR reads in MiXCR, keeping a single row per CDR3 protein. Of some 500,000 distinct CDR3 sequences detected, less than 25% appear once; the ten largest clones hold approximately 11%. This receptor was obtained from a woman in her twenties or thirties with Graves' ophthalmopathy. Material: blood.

The CDR3 loop reads CASSLFGSDTQYF. CDR3 coding DNA: TGTGCCAGCAGTTTATTTGGCTCAGATACGCAGTATTTT. The rearrangement joins TRBV27 to TRBJ2-3; D is unclear. The V end lost 1 base, the J end lost 4 bases, and 6 bases lay between the germline ends. CDR1 and CDR2 from the germline V gene are MNHEY and SMNVEV (reference sequence). The CDR3 loop spans 13 amino acids.